The next 14 T cell receptor beta chains were all read from a single sample in a study of T cells in Graves' hyperthyroidism and ophthalmopathy (dated by TCRdb to the late 2010s). The method behind the library was multiplex PCR. Sequencing was carried out with an Illumina HiSeq 2000. The TCR beta CDR3 regions were amplified from RNA transcripts. For the first round of RT-PCR on the TCR CDR3, the HTBI primer set was used together with the Qiagen OneStep RT-PCR kit. The public sequencing data were trimmed at Q25 with fastp and processed into clonotypes with MiXCR by TCRdb, which kept only in-frame beta chains. Each entry is one CDR3 protein sequence, shown with its most common DNA and genes. A total of 210,000 or so distinct CDR3 sequences appear in this sample, 17% of them only once. The top ten clonotypes cover approximately 50% of the sample. Source material: blood. The origin of the receptors is a man aged 50 or older with Graves' hyperthyroidism.

This clonotype has just a few counts. This sequence joins TRBV5-1 and TRBJ2-7; 8 bases fit TRBD1. Germline V CDR1 and CDR2: SGHRS, YFSETQ. The CDR3 consists of 18 residues. V gave up 0 bases and J gave up 3 bases; unmatched junction bases: 14. CDR3 loop: CASSLEGTGVNTDYEQYF. CDR3 sequence (DNA): TGCGCCAGCAGCTTGGAGGGGACAGGCGTTAATACAGACTACGAGCAGTACTTC.

This clonotype was found many times. The rearrangement joins TRBV12-3 or TRBV12-4 to TRBJ2-1, with D unresolved. The length of the CDR3 is 14 residues. V lost 5 bases, J lost 8 bases, and 16 bases lay in between. This CDR3 reads CASSRTPQRYEQFF. The CDR3 bases are TGTGCCAGCAGTAGGACCCCTCAGAGGTATGAGCAGTTCTTC.

This clonotype was seen more than once but under ten times. This chain connects TRBV7-3 to TRBJ2-3, with D tentatively TRBD2 (5 bases). The CDR3 totals 15 residues. Deletions cut 5 bases from V and 1 base from J, with 13 bases between. Germline V gene sequence: CDR1 SGHTA, CDR2 FQGTGA. CDR3 residues: CASSQQWGGTDTQYF. CDR3 nucleotide sequence: TGTGCCAGCAGCCAGCAATGGGGAGGCACAGATACGCAGTATTTT. Full variable domain (outside the CDR3, taken from reference TRBV7-3 and TRBJ2-3): GAGVSQTPSNKVTEKGKYVELRCDPISGHTALYWYRQSLGQGPEFLIYFQGTGAADDSGLPNDRFFAVRPEGSVSTLKIQRTERGDSAVYLCASSQQWGGTDTQYFGPGTRLTVL.

The sample holds many counts of this clonotype. J is TRBJ2-5 and V is TRBV28; possible D gene TRBD2, 5 bases. The length of the CDR3 is 15 residues. Trimming left V 2 bases short and J 3 bases short, with 13 bases between. Germline lookup yields CDR1 MDHEN and CDR2 SYDVKM. This chain's CDR3 is CASSLPLLVKETQYF. The CDR3 DNA follows: TGTGCCAGCAGTTTACCTCTACTAGTGAAAGAGACCCAGTACTTC.

The V and J genes are TRBV3-2 and TRBJ2-2; TRBD2, as called in the table, went unchecked against the DNA. TRBV3-2 corresponds to a pseudogene. The CDR3 contains 18 residues. The CDR3 is CASSQEITATRNTGELFF. As DNA, the CDR3 is TGTGCCAGCAGCCAAGAAATAACAGCAACTAGGAACACCGGGGAGCTGTTTTTT.

As to this clonotype: This may come from a read error, since a much larger clone is one base off. V usage is TRBV13 and J usage is TRBJ2-1; 7 nucleotides agree with TRBD2. Germline V CDR1 and CDR2: PRHDT, FYEKMQ (reference sequence). CDR3 length equals 13 residues. CDR3 nucleotide sequence: TGTGTCGGAGCACGGCGGGAGAACGATGAGCAGTTCTTC. Its protein is CVGARRENDEQFF.

In its sample, this clonotype was seen once. The chain has TRBV5-6 and TRBJ1-2; 8 bases map to TRBD1. Germline lookup yields CDR1 SGHDT and CDR2 YYEEEE. J was trimmed by 6 bases and V by 4 bases; bases with no gene match: 5. This CDR3 region has 13 residues. The CDR3 sequence: CASSLQQGDGYTF. The CDR3 DNA is TGTGCCAGCAGCCTACAACAGGGGGATGGCTACACCTTC. The variable domain in full, completed from reference TRBV5-6 and TRBJ1-2, reads DAGVTQSPTHLIKTRGQQVTLRCSPKSGHDTVSWYQQALGQGPQFIFQYYEEEERQRGNFPDRFSGHQFPNYSSELNVNALLLGDSALYLCASSLQQGDGYTFGSGTRLTVV.

Ten or more counts support this clonotype. This rearrangement joins TRBV20-1 to TRBJ2-7; 10 bases map to TRBD2. Per the germline V gene, CDR1 is DFQATT and CDR2 is SNEGSKA (reference sequence). The trim removed 5 bases at V and 4 bases at J, leaving 5 bases unmatched. The CDR3 has 13 residues. The CDR3 coding sequence is TGCAGTGCTCTAGCGGGAGATTCGTACGAGCAGTACTTC. Its protein is CSALAGDSYEQYF.

This clonotype was recorded many times. This chain uses TRBV11-3 with TRBJ2-1; 12 bases align to TRBD2. This CDR3 has 15 amino acids. V gave up 5 bases and J gave up 6 bases; unmatched junction bases: 5. CDR1 and CDR2 (germline): SGHNT, YENEEA. The CDR3 region is CASSDSLAGGNEQFF. CDR3 DNA: TGTGCCAGCAGCGACTCACTAGCGGGGGGCAATGAGCAGTTCTTC.

The table lists this clonotype with many counts. The genes are TRBV7-9 and TRBJ2-1, with 10 bases fitting TRBD2. Trimming cost V 1 base and J 7 bases; bases outside gene matches: 7. The CDR3 sequence is 16 residues long. Germline V gene lookup returns CDR1 SEHNR and CDR2 FQNEAQ (reference sequence). The CDR3 here is CASSLVGTSDTNEQFF. The CDR3 region has the DNA TGTGCCAGCAGCTTAGTCGGGACTAGCGATACGAATGAGCAGTTCTTC.

The chain couples TRBV7-9 to TRBJ2-3, with D possibly being TRBD2 (6 bases). Trimming removed 5 bases at V and 1 base at J, with 10 bases between. The V gene's germline CDR1 is SEHNR and CDR2 FQNEAQ (reference sequence). The CDR3 is made up of 14 amino acids. CDR3 bases: TGTGCCAGCAGCCAGACTAGAGGCACAGATACGCAGTATTTT. It translates to CASSQTRGTDTQYF.

The chain employs TRBV2 and TRBJ2-7; 13 bases align to TRBD2. The CDR3 runs to 17 residues. The J segment lost 3 bases and the V segment lost 5 bases, leaving 10 bases of the junction unmatched. Per the germline V gene, CDR1 is SNHLY and CDR2 is FYNNEI. The CDR3 loop is CASSWTSGSFVRYEQYF. CDR3 coding DNA: TGTGCCAGCAGTTGGACTAGCGGGAGTTTTGTCCGCTACGAGCAGTACTTC.

J is TRBJ1-2 and V is TRBV27; TRBD1 matches at 8 bases. The CDR3 contains 15 residues. CDR1 is MNHEY, CDR2 SMNVEV, per germline (reference sequence). Trimming removed 5 bases from V and 3 bases from J; junction bases left unmatched: 8. CDR3 DNA: TGTGCCAGCAGTCAATCCCGGGACAGGCACTATGGCTACACCTTC. Protein sequence: CASSQSRDRHYGYTF.

At least ten counts were recorded for this clonotype. The chain uses TRBV11-2 and TRBJ2-4; TRBD2 aligns across 9 bases. This CDR3 has 21 amino acids. CDR1 is SGHAT and CDR2 is FQNNGV in the germline V gene. Trimming at V came to 4 bases and at J to 6 bases, leaving 25 bases not matched to a gene. The CDR3 DNA follows: TGTGCCAGCAGCTCCCTTGGATGGCGCGGGAGGGCCGAATGGTTGCCAAACATTCAGTACTTC. This gives the protein CASSSLGWRGRAEWLPNIQYF.